Listed here is a single T cell receptor beta chain. The CDR3 extends over 15 amino acids. Per germline, CDR1 KGHSH and CDR2 LQKENI. The germline V and J ends were trimmed by 3 bases and 3 bases, with 14 bases remaining between them. The source of the sample is a study of blood T cell repertoires in COVID-19. Study background: COVID-19 samples collected from the United States, Italy and Spain covered acute and convalescent phases. From T cells, B-cell-depleted T cells, or PBMCs came the material, which was cDNA or gDNA.

As processed by the authors: The assay estimated nucleated cells by amplifying reference gene primers. Profiling relied on immunoSEQ multiplex PCR, and the TCRdb table lists in-frame clones only, not all of them. The DNA was the basis for D and trimming; V, J and clone size are from that table. The sample carries roughly 200,000 clones, 85% recorded once. Sample: PBMCs or T cells enriched from blood (not recorded which). This clonotype was obtained from a man aged 35 to 55 who had recovered from COVID-19. The V gene is TRBV18, the J gene TRBJ1-1; TRBD1 is a possible D gene (6 bases). CDR3 coding DNA: TGTGCCAGCTCACCGAGCCCAGGGGATCACACTGAAGCTTTCTTT. It is translated as CASSPSPGDHTEAFF.